The 32 T cell receptor beta chains presented below share a single source sample, sequenced in a study of T-cell memory formation after mild COVID-19. TCRdb called the 5' RACE reads again in MiXCR, with one record for every CDR3 protein. The table shows about 130,000 distinct CDR3 sequences, with approximately 6.3% occurring only once. Input material: PBMCs or a T cell subset sorted from them (not recorded which). The source is an adult woman who had mild COVID-19 (a few samples of this study predate the infection). Cell type and time point are not known.

This clonotype was recorded many times. The chain uses TRBV7-3 and TRBJ2-5; the D gene is possibly TRBD2 (6 bases). The CDR3 length is 16 residues. V gave up 4 bases and J gave up 1 base, with 16 bases separating them. Germline CDR1 is SGHTA and CDR2 is FQGTGA. This CDR3 is CASSSGLRGSQETQYF. For the CDR3, the DNA is TGTGCCAGCAGCTCGGGACTGCGAGGGAGCCAAGAGACCCAGTACTTC. The full variable domain, its missing parts supplied by reference TRBV7-3 and TRBJ2-5, is GAGVSQTPSNKVTEKGKYVELRCDPISGHTALYWYRQSLGQGPEFLIYFQGTGAADDSGLPNDRFFAVRPEGSVSTLKIQRTERGDSAVYLCASSSGLRGSQETQYFGPGTRLLVL.

The rearrangement joins TRBV4-2 to TRBJ1-6; 7 bases are a match to TRBD1. This CDR3 spans 14 amino acids. J gave up 5 bases and V 4 bases, and 2 bases lay outside the gene matches. Germline V gene sequence: CDR1 LGHNA, CDR2 YNFKEQ. The CDR3 region has the DNA TGTGCCAGCAGCCTTACAGGGGATAATTCACCCCTCCACTTT. This translates into CASSLTGDNSPLHF.

This clonotype was counted only a few times. The chain carries TRBV25-1 and TRBJ2-3; 7 bases are shared with TRBD1. V dropped 5 bases and J dropped 3; count of bases not matched to a gene: 11. The germline gives CDR1 MGHDK, CDR2 SYGVNS. This CDR3 region has 16 residues. CDR3 coding DNA: TGTGCCAGCAGTCCTGGTGAAGGGGGCGCGACAGATACGCAGTATTTT. This encodes CASSPGEGGATDTQYF.

This clonotype was observed a handful of times. This chain joins TRBV12-3 or TRBV12-4 and TRBJ2-3; D is unresolved. This CDR3 is built from 16 residues. V shed 4 bases and J shed 0 bases, with 14 bases lying between them. The CDR3 sequence is CASSSNRKASTDTQYF. The CDR3 DNA reads as TGTGCCAGCAGTTCCAATAGGAAAGCTAGCACAGATACGCAGTATTTT.

This clonotype was recorded at least ten times. The rearrangement uses TRBV12-3 or TRBV12-4 and TRBJ1-5; D not certain. This CDR3 has 16 residues. Trimming stripped 5 bases from V and 1 base from J, with 15 bases between. CDR3 sequence reads: CASSPQRTESNQPQHF. The CDR3 DNA reads as TGTGCCAGCAGTCCACAACGGACCGAAAGCAATCAGCCCCAGCATTTT.

The chain recombines TRBV15 with TRBJ2-2; 11 bases are shared with TRBD2. With 0 bases clipped from V and 5 bases from J, the junction kept 14 bases outside the gene matches. CDR3 length equals 20 residues. The germline CDR1 and CDR2 sequences are LNHNV and YYDKDF (reference sequence). The CDR3 nucleotides are TGTGCCACCAGCAGAGATGTAGAGGTGTTGGCTAGCGGGGGGACCGGGGAGCTGTTTTTT. Protein product: CATSRDVEVLASGGTGELFF.

This clonotype has just a few counts. The V and J genes are TRBV3-1 and TRBJ2-5; a weak D match, TRBD1 (6 bases). This CDR3 has 13 residues. The V gene lost 4 bases and the J gene lost 2 bases, with 8 bases spanning the gap. The V gene's germline CDR1 is LGHDT and CDR2 YNNKEL (reference sequence). The CDR3 loop reads CASSRGLQETQYF. The CDR3 coding sequence is TGTGCCAGCAGCCGGGGGCTGCAAGAGACCCAGTACTTC.

This clonotype was seen only a few times. The chain has TRBV6-6 and TRBJ1-1; D is unresolved. Germline CDR1 MNHNY, CDR2 SVGAGI (reference sequence). The ends were cut back, 0 bases at V and 1 base at J, with 15 bases in the middle. CDR3 length: 17 residues. The CDR3 region is CASSYSGLGRSNTEAFF. CDR3 bases: TGTGCCAGCAGTTACTCGGGTCTGGGCAGGTCGAACACTGAAGCTTTCTTT.

This clonotype was picked up a small number of times. The CDR3: CASSRRGTYNSPLHF. CDR3 DNA sequence: TGTGCCAGCAGCCGGCGGGGGACCTATAATTCACCCCTCCACTTT. The chain is built from TRBV14 and TRBJ1-6; TRBD1 is a possible D gene (5 bases). Between the trimmed V and J ends, which lost 4 bases and 2 bases, there was a span of 9 bases. The CDR3 runs to 15 residues. CDR1 and CDR2 (germline): SGHDN, FVKESK.

This clonotype occurred a few times. The rearrangement uses TRBV23-1 and TRBJ2-7; TRBD1 matches 9 bases. TRBV23-1 falls under the ORF class, with uncertain function. The CDR3 has 14 residues. V shed 6 bases and J 2 bases; nucleotides not matched to a gene: 5. CDR3 residues: CASSRDREPYEQYF. CDR3 coding DNA: TGCGCCAGCAGCCGGGACAGGGAACCCTACGAGCAGTACTTC.

This clonotype was counted many times. The CDR3 sequence: CASSLSGGALYEQYF. Written as DNA, the CDR3 is TGTGCCAGCAGCTTATCGGGGGGGGCCTTGTACGAGCAGTACTTC. The V call is TRBV7-2, the J call TRBJ2-7; 8 bases match TRBD2. V dropped 2 bases and J dropped 4; count of bases not matched to a gene: 7. Germline V gene lookup returns CDR1 SGHTA and CDR2 FQGNSA. This CDR3 has 15 residues. The entire variable domain, with the rest obtained from reference TRBV7-2 and TRBJ2-7, is as follows: GAGVSQSPSNKVTEKGKDVELRCDPISGHTALYWYRQSLGQGLEFLIYFQGNSAPDKSGLPSDRFSAERTGGSVSTLTIQRTQQEDSAVYLCASSLSGGALYEQYFGPGTRLTVT.

The table lists this clonotype with a few counts. The chain joins TRBV27 to TRBJ1-5; D is unclear. With 6 bases removed from V and 5 bases from J, the gap between germline ends came to 14 bases. CDR1 is MNHEY and CDR2 is SMNVEV in the germline V gene (reference sequence). This CDR3 has 14 residues. The DNA for the CDR3 is TGTGCCAGCAGCCGCCCCGGCCGGGATCAGCCCCAGCATTTT. It yields the protein CASSRPGRDQPQHF.

This clonotype was recorded at least ten times. The chain employs TRBV29-1 and TRBJ2-3, with D hard to call. Germline CDR1 SQVTM, CDR2 ANQGSEA. The CDR3 consists of 14 residues. V lost 3 bases, J lost 1 base, and 11 bases lay in between. CDR3 DNA sequence: TGCAGCGTTGAGAAGGCTAGAGGCACAGATACGCAGTATTTT. The encoded protein is CSVEKARGTDTQYF.

This chain uses TRBV24-1 with TRBJ1-2, with D perhaps TRBD1 (6 bases). The CDR3 covers 15 residues. Trimming shortened V by 2 bases and J by 4 bases, and 13 bases separated the two germline ends. Germline loops: CDR1 KGHDR, CDR2 SFDVKD. CDR3 amino acids: CATSDSGTSRYGYTF. As DNA, the CDR3 is TGTGCCACCAGTGATTCCGGGACATCCCGCTATGGCTACACCTTC.

V and J are TRBV29-1 and TRBJ1-1; the D gene is possibly TRBD1 (5 bases). Trimming left V 8 bases short and J 6 bases short, with 16 bases between. CDR3 size: 12 residues. Per germline, CDR1 SQVTM and CDR2 ANQGSEA. CDR3 nucleotides: TGCAGCACCGCCCTTTCCAGGGCTGAAGCTTTCTTT. Its protein product is CSTALSRAEAFF. Filled out from reference TRBV29-1 and TRBJ1-1, the complete variable domain reads SAVISQKPSRDICQRGTSLTIQCQVDSQVTMMFWYRQQPGQSLTLIATANQGSEATYESGFVIDKFPISRPNLTFSTLTVSNMSPEDSSIYLCSTALSRAEAFFGQGTRLTVV.

The chain combines TRBV18 with TRBJ1-1; no clear D gene. Trimming stripped 7 bases from V and 5 bases from J, with 17 bases between. CDR1 is KGHSH, CDR2 LQKENI, per germline. The CDR3 loop spans 14 amino acids. The CDR3 nucleotides are TGTGCCAGCTTTTTCGGAAGGGAGGAAACTGAAGCTTTCTTT. Translation: CASFFGREETEAFF.

CDR3 nucleotides: TGTGCCAGCAGCCCCAGAGGAGGTGGGACCTACGAGCAGTACTTC. As protein: CASSPRGGGTYEQYF. The chain employs TRBV9 and TRBJ2-7; possibly TRBD2 for D (5 bases). V was shortened by 4 bases and J by 2 bases, with 16 bases between the two germline ends. The CDR3 spans 15 residues. In germline, CDR1 is SGDLS, CDR2 YYNGEE.

V and J are TRBV12-3 or TRBV12-4 and TRBJ2-1; D not resolved. There are 12 residues in the CDR3. V lost 7 bases and J lost 5, with 9 bases in between. The CDR3 bases are TGTGCCAGCATTGCAGCTAACAATGAGCAGTTCTTC. Translation gives CASIAANNEQFF.

V gene TRBV23-1 combines with J gene TRBJ2-7, with 12 bases identical to TRBD1. TRBV23-1 is filed as an ORF, its function uncertain. The ends lost 4 bases at V and 1 base at J; junction bases unmatched: 14. This CDR3 spans 19 amino acids. CDR3 region: CASSPLWGQGASESYEQYF. In nucleotides, the CDR3 is TGCGCCAGCAGTCCATTGTGGGGACAGGGGGCGTCGGAATCCTACGAGCAGTACTTC.

This clonotype was found a few times. The rearrangement uses TRBV3-1 and TRBJ2-7, with D hard to call. Germline lookup yields CDR1 LGHDT and CDR2 YNNKEL (reference sequence). The CDR3 loop spans 12 amino acids. V lost 3 bases to trimming and J lost 6 bases, with 9 bases between them. CDR3 region: CASSHRQFEQYF. The CDR3 DNA is TGTGCCAGCAGCCATCGTCAGTTCGAGCAGTACTTC.

The chain joins TRBV12-3 or TRBV12-4 to TRBJ1-2, with 7 nucleotides matching TRBD1. With V trimmed by 6 bases and J by 4 bases, 8 bases remained unmatched. This CDR3 is built from 14 residues. CDR3 sequence (DNA): TGTGCCAGCAGACGGGACAGCAATGCCTATGGCTACACCTTC. Translated: CASRRDSNAYGYTF.

This clonotype was counted at least ten times. The CDR3 nucleotides are TGTGCCAGCAGCCGCTATAGCGCACTCACAGATACGCAGTATTTT. Amino acid sequence: CASSRYSALTDTQYF. The V gene is TRBV7-9, the J gene TRBJ2-3; a weak D match, TRBD2 (5 bases). Germline loops: CDR1 SEHNR, CDR2 FQNEAQ (reference sequence). Trimming took off 5 bases at V and 2 bases at J, with 14 bases between the two ends. This CDR3 has 15 amino acids.

A few counts support this clonotype. The chain carries TRBV2 and TRBJ2-3; a possible D gene is TRBD2 (6 bases). The CDR3 has 15 residues. Germline V gives CDR1 SNHLY, CDR2 FYNNEI. The V end lost 6 bases, the J end lost 1 base, and 14 bases lay between the germline ends. CDR3: CASSGGTSGTDTQYF. The CDR3 region has the DNA TGTGCCAGCAGCGGCGGGACGTCCGGCACAGATACGCAGTATTTT.

This clonotype has just a few counts. The chain carries TRBV6-5 and TRBJ2-7; 12 nucleotides align to TRBD2. Germline V CDR1 and CDR2: MNHEY, SVGAGI. There are 16 residues in the CDR3. The ends lost 0 bases at V and 2 bases at J; junction bases unmatched: 2. CDR3 in amino acids: CASSYSASGGAYEQYF. Here the CDR3 DNA reads TGTGCCAGCAGTTACTCAGCTAGCGGGGGGGCCTACGAGCAGTACTTC.

The table lists this clonotype with many counts. The genes are TRBV12-3 or TRBV12-4 and TRBJ1-1; no clear D. Trimming took 6 bases from V and 13 from J, leaving 15 bases between them. CDR3 size: 11 residues. The CDR3 nucleotides are TGTGCCAGCAGATCCTCCTACTTAGTTTTCTTT. Encoded protein: CASRSSYLVFF.

This chain links TRBV3-1 with TRBJ1-5, with D possibly matching TRBD1 (5 bases). This CDR3 is 14 amino acids long. Trimming took off 1 base at V and 7 bases at J, with 11 bases between the two ends. Germline V gene sequence: CDR1 LGHDT, CDR2 YNNKEL (reference sequence). The CDR3 sequence: CASSQGKGAQPQHF. As DNA, the CDR3 is TGTGCCAGCAGCCAAGGGAAAGGGGCACAGCCCCAGCATTTT.

This clonotype was counted only a few times. The rearrangement links TRBV5-1 to TRBJ1-1; D gene ambiguous. The CDR3 covers 12 residues. Germline V gene sequence: CDR1 SGHRS, CDR2 YFSETQ. V was pared by 4 bases and J by 0 bases, with 4 bases between. The CDR3 DNA sequence: TGCGCCAGCAGCGGTCTGAACACTGAAGCTTTCTTT. Encoded protein: CASSGLNTEAFF. The variable domain in full, with the rest retrieved from reference TRBV5-1 and TRBJ1-1, is KAGVTQTPRYLIKTRGQQVTLSCSPISGHRSVSWYQQTPGQGLQFLFEYFSETQRNKGNFPGRFSGRQFSNSRSEMNVSTLELGDSALYLCASSGLNTEAFFGQGTRLTVV.

This clonotype showed up many times. The genes are TRBV24-1 and TRBJ2-3, with TRBD2 matching over 8 bases. The V and J ends lost 3 bases and 1 base, in that order; junction bases with no gene match: 14. Germline CDR1 and CDR2: KGHDR and SFDVKD. This CDR3 contains 19 residues. Here the CDR3 DNA reads TGTGCCACCAGTGATCCGACATATGCTTTGGGACTAGGCACAGATACGCAGTATTTT. This translates into CATSDPTYALGLGTDTQYF.

The chain recombines TRBV5-5 with TRBJ1-1, with D possibly matching TRBD1 (5 bases). This CDR3 region has 16 residues. CDR1 is SGHKS, CDR2 YYEKEE, per germline (reference sequence). Between the trimmed V and J ends, which lost 5 bases and 0 bases, there was a span of 17 bases. The CDR3 sequence: CASRAGLGNMNTEAFF. As DNA, the CDR3 is TGTGCCAGCAGAGCGGGACTGGGGAACATGAACACTGAAGCTTTCTTT.

The V gene is TRBV4-2, the J gene TRBJ2-3, with TRBD1 matching 8 bases. From germline, CDR1 is LGHNA and CDR2 YNFKEQ. The ends lost 4 bases at V and 8 bases at J; junction bases unmatched: 2. The CDR3 length is 12 residues. CDR3 in DNA: TGTGCCAGCAGCCGCGACAGGGGTACGCAGTATTTT. As protein: CASSRDRGTQYF.

In its sample, this clonotype was seen a few times. This chain joins TRBV2 and TRBJ2-3; no clear D. Trimming removed 7 bases at V and 3 bases at J, with 11 bases between. The CDR3 totals 13 residues. CDR1 and CDR2 from the germline V gene are SNHLY and FYNNEI. CDR3 amino acids: CASKGGGTDTQYF. CDR3 in DNA: TGTGCCAGCAAAGGCGGTGGGACAGATACGCAGTATTTT. Filled out from reference TRBV2 and TRBJ2-3, the complete variable domain reads EPEVTQTPSHQVTQMGQEVILRCVPISNHLYFYWYRQILGQKVEFLVSFYNNEISEKSEIFDDQFSVERPDGSNFTLKIRSTKLEDSAMYFCASKGGGTDTQYFGPGTRLTVL.

This clonotype was counted a single time. This rearrangement joins TRBV5-1 to TRBJ2-5, with a possible D match to TRBD2 (5 bases). Germline loops: CDR1 SGHRS, CDR2 YFSETQ. The CDR3 has 14 residues. V lost 4 bases, J lost 5 bases, and 15 bases lay in between. CDR3 nucleotides: TGCGCCAGCAGCGCCCGAGGCTCGGGGGAGACCCAGTACTTC. Its translation is CASSARGSGETQYF.